These T cell receptor beta chains were read from a single sample in a study of T cells in Graves' hyperthyroidism and ophthalmopathy. TCRdb fed the multiplex PCR reads into MiXCR, producing one record per CDR3 protein. The sample yields approximately 370,000 distinct CDR3 sequences, about 17% seen once. The sample comprised blood. The receptors derive from a woman in her 30s with Graves' hyperthyroidism that later progressed to Graves' ophthalmopathy. CDR3s include the opening cysteine and the closing phenylalanine or tryptophan. The D gene is left open where the match is weak. The size field is filled for only some rows; it gives once, few, many or a size class.

>TRBV4-1|few|TRBJ1-1|-
CASSQAGGGPPTEAFF
TGCGCCAGCAGCCAGGCGGGGGGGGGACCCCCCACTGAAGCTTTCTTT
>TRBV20-1|-|TRBJ2-5|TRBD2
CSARDPGSGRAVETQYF
TGCAGTGCTAGAGATCCCGGTAGCGGGAGGGCCGTAGAGACCCAGTACTTC
>TRBV12-3/TRBV12-4|-|TRBJ1-5|TRBD1
CASGDRDQAKLYSNQPQHF
TGTGCCAGCGGGGACAGGGATCAAGCTAAGTTATATAGCAATCAGCCCCAGCATTTT
>TRBV27|-|TRBJ1-1|-
CASSLLGPGGTEAFF
TGTGCCAGCAGTTTATTAGGGCCGGGGGGCACTGAAGCTTTCTTT
>TRBV6-5|-|TRBJ2-5|-
CASSYSQGGRETQYF
TGTGCCAGCAGTTACTCGCAGGGAGGACGAGAGACCCAGTACTTC
>TRBV19|-|TRBJ1-2|TRBD1
CASSMGQGVGYTF
TGTGCCAGTAGTATGGGACAGGGGGTAGGCTACACCTTC
>TRBV28|many|TRBJ1-6|-
CASSLVISSYNSPLHF
TGTGCCAGCAGTTTAGTGATAAGCTCCTATAATTCACCCCTCCACTTT
>TRBV3-1|many|TRBJ2-3|-
CASSQVGAQYF
TGTGCCAGCAGCCAAGTCGGGGCGCAGTATTTT
>TRBV6-1|few|TRBJ2-1|-
CASAPTPQANNEQFF
TGTGCCAGCGCACCCACACCTCAGGCAAACAATGAGCAGTTCTTC
>TRBV7-8|many|TRBJ2-2|-
CASSFTREQFFAAGELFF
TGTGCCAGCAGCTTTACCAGAGAACAGTTTTTCGCCGCCGGGGAGCTGTTTTTT
>TRBV29-1|many|TRBJ2-5|-
CSGGAGQETQYF
TGCAGCGGAGGGGCAGGGCAAGAGACCCAGTACTTC
>TRBV27|many|TRBJ1-5|TRBD1
CASRMTGGRDQPQHF
TGTGCCAGCAGGATGACAGGGGGTAGGGATCAGCCCCAGCATTTT
>TRBV6-1|-|TRBJ2-1|-
CASSTRLVWGEQFF
TGTGCCAGCAGCACCCGTCTAGTGTGGGGTGAGCAGTTCTTC
>TRBV25-1|-|TRBJ2-1|-
CASSEYLGGPSEQFF
TGTGCCAGCAGTGAATACCTCGGAGGGCCGAGTGAGCAGTTCTTC
>TRBV7-2|few|TRBJ1-2|-
CASPTENYGYTF
TGTGCCAGCCCGACAGAAAACTATGGCTACACCTTC
>TRBV20-1|many|TRBJ2-7|TRBD2
CSARVAGARWEQYF
TGCAGTGCTAGAGTAGCGGGGGCTCGGTGGGAGCAGTACTTC
>TRBV12-3/TRBV12-4|many|TRBJ2-7|TRBD1
CASSPGTGADEQYF
TGTGCCAGCAGTCCTGGGACAGGGGCGGACGAGCAGTACTTC
>TRBV10-3|-|TRBJ2-1|-
CAISESGLGSKAPNEQFF
TGTGCCATCAGTGAGTCGGGTCTGGGATCCAAAGCGCCGAATGAGCAGTTCTTC
>TRBV20-1|-|TRBJ2-3|-
CSAALGGTDTQYF
TGCAGTGCTGCACTGGGGGGAACAGATACGCAGTATTTT
>TRBV6-2/TRBV6-3|few|TRBJ2-7|TRBD1
CASRGARGYEQYF
TGTGCCAGCAGGGGGGCCAGGGGGTACGAGCAGTACTTC
>TRBV5-1|few|TRBJ1-2|TRBD1
CASSLEGQGVYGYTF
TGCGCCAGCAGCTTGGAGGGACAGGGCGTCTATGGCTACACCTTC
>TRBV5-8|many|TRBJ1-6|-
CASSQEVNSPLHF
TGTGCCAGCAGCCAGGAAGTTAATTCACCCCTCCACTTT
>TRBV28|many|TRBJ2-1|-
CASSLGGGGAHNEQFF
TGTGCCAGCAGCCTCGGGGGAGGGGGCGCCCACAATGAGCAGTTCTTC
>TRBV20-1|many|TRBJ1-2|-
CSARVRTSPPFSYTF
TGCAGTGCTAGAGTTCGTACTTCTCCCCCTTTCAGCTACACCTTC
>TRBV14|many|TRBJ2-3|-
CASSQAIWATQYF
TGTGCCAGCAGCCAAGCCATCTGGGCTACGCAGTATTTT
>TRBV7-9|many|TRBJ2-7|TRBD1
CASSSSGQFSYEQYF
TGTGCCAGCAGCTCCTCGGGACAGTTCTCCTACGAGCAGTACTTC
>TRBV18|few|TRBJ2-7|TRBD1
CASSPVPGQGSYEQYF
TGTGCCAGCTCACCAGTTCCGGGACAGGGATCCTACGAGCAGTACTTC
>TRBV29-1|many|TRBJ2-3|-
CSVADTQYF
TGCAGCGTTGCAGATACGCAGTATTTT
>TRBV19|few|TRBJ1-5|-
CASSRTEYSNQPQHF
TGTGCCAGTAGTAGAACAGAATATAGCAATCAGCCCCAGCATTTT
>TRBV2|many|TRBJ2-2|TRBD1
CASREDRGRPGELFF
TGTGCCAGCAGGGAAGACAGGGGGAGGCCCGGGGAGCTGTTTTTT
>TRBV6-1|many|TRBJ2-7|TRBD1
CASSRTGWDYEQYF
TGTGCCAGCAGTCGGACAGGATGGGATTACGAGCAGTACTTC
>TRBV19|-|TRBJ1-5|-
CASSLPNPTQLSNQPQHF
TGTGCCAGTAGTCTCCCTAACCCGACACAGCTTAGCAATCAGCCCCAGCATTTT
>TRBV4-1|-|TRBJ2-7|-
CASSPIDTSKTYEQYF
TGCGCCAGCAGCCCGATAGACACTAGCAAGACCTACGAGCAGTACTTC
>TRBV19|many|TRBJ1-1|-
CASSLTGLLNTEAFF
TGTGCCAGTAGTTTAACAGGGCTATTGAACACTGAAGCTTTCTTT
>TRBV7-9|few|TRBJ1-2|-
CARRRPEYGYTF
TGTGCCCGGAGAAGACCGGAGTATGGCTACACCTTC
>TRBV7-9|many|TRBJ2-1|-
CASSLVTGSNNEQFF
TGTGCCAGCAGCTTAGTTACGGGGAGTAACAATGAGCAGTTCTTC
>TRBV7-9|-|TRBJ2-3|TRBD2
CASSLTYGTSGASTDTQYF
TGTGCCAGCAGCTTAACATATGGGACTAGCGGGGCTAGCACAGATACGCAGTATTTT
>TRBV2|once|TRBJ1-6|-
CASSKTDEVSPLHF
TGTGCCAGCAGTAAAACCGACGAAGTTTCACCCCTCCACTTT
>TRBV2|many|TRBJ2-2|TRBD2
CASRGHSGSRNTGELFF
TGTGCCAGCAGAGGGCATAGCGGGAGTCGAAACACCGGGGAGCTGTTTTTT
>TRBV5-8|few|TRBJ2-3|-
CASSFGGLQGDTQYF
TGTGCCAGCAGCTTTGGGGGGCTGCAAGGAGATACGCAGTATTTT
>TRBV11-2|many|TRBJ2-5|-
CASSLNRETQYF
TGTGCCAGCAGCCTAAATCGCGAGACCCAGTACTTC
>TRBV7-9|many|TRBJ2-2|TRBD1
CASSPPSTGSNTGELFF
TGTGCCAGCAGCCCCCCTTCGACAGGGTCGAACACCGGGGAGCTGTTTTTT
>TRBV20-1|many|TRBJ2-1|TRBD2
CSAMTSGIDEQFF
TGCAGTGCTATGACTAGCGGGATAGATGAGCAGTTCTTC
>TRBV7-9|-|TRBJ2-5|-
CASSLAKERLETAPETQYF
TGTGCCAGCAGCTTAGCGAAGGAGCGGCTGGAGACAGCACCGGAGACCCAGTACTTC
>TRBV9|-|TRBJ2-1|TRBD2
CASSAPLDSGGYNEQFF
TGTGCCAGCAGCGCGCCGTTGGACAGCGGGGGTTACAATGAGCAGTTCTTC